The 9 T cell receptor beta chains below come from one sample, sequenced in a study of cytomegalovirus exposure and HLA in healthy donors (TCRdb year 2017). The method behind the library was the immunoSEQ multiplex PCR assay. TCRdb obtained this table from immuneACCESS and retained in-frame rearrangements with V and J assigned. These tables miss some clones; where compared with another copy, unresolved V genes account for less than half of the shortfall, and the remainder is unexplained. Recorded for this sample are under 400,000 clones; over 75% of them occurred a single time. Together, the top ten hold approximately 0.96% of the sample. Material: PBMCs. These receptors came from a young man in good health and CMV-seronegative.

This clone has a handful of counts. This chain uses TRBV21-1 with TRBJ1-2. TRBV21-1 counts as a pseudogene. The CDR3 covers 12 residues. The CDR3 spells CASSKTYSGYTF. The CDR3 DNA reads TGTGCCAGCAGCAAGACTTATTCTGGCTACACCTTC.

This clone was detected once. At one end the junction does not follow the germline gene, possibly because of a read error. The V gene is TRBV30, the J gene TRBJ2-5; 7 nucleotides agree with TRBD1. The CDR3 runs to 14 residues. Germline CDR1 is GTSNPN and CDR2 is SVGIG (reference sequence). CDR3 in DNA: TGTGCCTGGAGTGTCCAATTCCCCGGACAGGTCTCGCACTTC. This sequence encodes CAWSVQFPGQVSHF.

The chain joins TRBV30 to TRBJ1-2, with 10 bases aligning to TRBD1. The germline gives CDR1 GTSNPN, CDR2 SVGIG (reference sequence). CDR3 size: 14 residues. The V segment lost 0 bases and the J segment 6 bases; nucleotides outside the gene matches: 4. The CDR3 is CAWSVRQGADGYTF. As DNA, the CDR3 is TGTGCCTGGAGTGTAAGACAGGGGGCCGATGGCTACACCTTC.

The rearrangement joins TRBV12-5 to TRBJ2-7; 10 nucleotides line up with TRBD1. Losses at the gene ends were 2 bases for V and 4 bases for J; bases not matched to a gene: 5. The germline gives CDR1 LGHNT, CDR2 FRNRAP. CDR3 length: 15 residues. CDR3 protein: CASGLPGTGEYEQYF. CDR3 nucleotide sequence: TGTGCTAGTGGTTTGCCCGGGACAGGGGAATACGAGCAGTACTTC.

This chain uses TRBV7-9 with TRBJ1-1; TRBD1 is a possible D gene (5 bases). V lost 6 bases to trimming and J lost 5 bases, with 16 bases between them. The CDR3 covers 14 residues. Germline V CDR1 and CDR2: SEHNR, FQNEAQ (reference sequence). The CDR3 protein is CASSPSGGPTEAFF. CDR3 bases: TGTGCCAGCAGTCCAAGCGGGGGACCTACTGAAGCTTTCTTT.

The rearrangement links TRBV27 to TRBJ1-2; D gene uncertain. In germline, CDR1 is MNHEY, CDR2 SMNVEV (reference sequence). V lost 1 base, J lost 6 bases, and 15 bases lay in between. There are 15 residues in the CDR3. The CDR3 loop is CASSLYSTGYHGYTF. The DNA of the CDR3 is TGTGCCAGCAGTTTATATAGCACGGGTTATCATGGCTACACCTTC.

Regarding this clone: The same CDR3 can be traced to other DNA sequences in this sample. V gene TRBV5-1 combines with J gene TRBJ2-3; 10 bases line up with TRBD1. The V gene end was trimmed by 2 bases and the J gene end by 3 bases; junction bases not matched to a gene: 6. This CDR3 region has 16 residues. CDR1 is SGHRS and CDR2 is YFSETQ in the germline V gene. CDR3 nucleotides: TGCGCCAGCAGCTTAGGGGACAGGGGAAGTACAGATACGCAGTATTTT. It is translated as CASSLGDRGSTDTQYF. Looking up the rest from reference TRBV5-1 and TRBJ2-3 gives the full variable domain: KAGVTQTPRYLIKTRGQQVTLSCSPISGHRSVSWYQQTPGQGLQFLFEYFSETQRNKGNFPGRFSGRQFSNSRSEMNVSTLELGDSALYLCASSLGDRGSTDTQYFGPGTRLTVL.

The chain joins TRBV23-1 to TRBJ1-2; 10 nucleotides line up with TRBD1. TRBV23-1 belongs to the ORF category, with a function that is uncertain. The CDR3 totals 12 residues. V dropped 11 bases and J dropped 6; count of bases not matched to a gene: 6. CDR3 in amino acids: CALDRGQDGYTF. In DNA form, the CDR3 reads TGCGCCCTTGACAGGGGGCAGGATGGCTACACCTTC.

The chain is built from TRBV19 and TRBJ1-5; D is possibly TRBD1 (6 bases). Trimming left V 3 bases short and J 7 bases short, with 13 bases between. Germline V gene sequence: CDR1 LNHDA, CDR2 SQIVND (reference sequence). This CDR3 is 14 amino acids long. The CDR3 DNA is TGTGCCAGTAGTATTCAGGGGAGCGCCCAGCCCCAGCATTTT. It translates to CASSIQGSAQPQHF.